This T cell receptor beta chain comes out of a study of shared clonotypes between healthy human individuals. An approximately 220 ng quantity of DNA, some 30,000 T cell genomes, went into the sorted-subset replicate PCRs. Original methodology: ImmunoSEQ sequences covered only the junction and lacked quality scores; filtering therefore differed. Measured with immunoSEQ multiplex PCR; TCRdb has only the in-frame clones, and not every one. V, J and clone size are those of that table, while D and trimming were read from the DNA. The sample lists around 1.9 million clones, just under 95% occurring once. Unmatched junction bases numbered 12, after V lost 0 bases and J lost 5 bases. In germline, CDR1 is SGDLS, CDR2 YYNGEE. CDR3 size: 17 residues. CD45RO-negative, CCR7-positively selected cells formed the naive CD8 fraction, excluding terminally differentiated effector memory CD45RA+ cells.

The chain couples TRBV9 to TRBJ1-1, with 8 bases identical to TRBD1. Sequencing was carried out using naive CD8+ T cells from PBMCs. The TCR was taken from a man in his late teens or twenties in good health. Some clones in this sample may be carry-over from other donors' samples. CDR3 bases: TGTGCCAGCAGCGTAGGTCTTCACGGGACAGGCGGTACTGAAGCTTTCTTT. Its protein product is CASSVGLHGTGGTEAFF.